This TCR beta chain was sequenced in a study of identifying expanded T cells in peripheral blood. The table came from immunoSEQ multiplex PCR; TCRdb's copy has only in-frame clones and leaves some out. Of about 110,000 clones detected, 85% to 90% appear once; the ten largest clones hold less than 20%. Study observations and caveats: Clone count variance between approximately 2-week samples rose with total template count.

Collection occurred without any documented infections or immune events in donors. About this clone: Antigen specificity is unknown.

V lost 6 bases and J 0 bases, leaving 9 bases between the germline ends. Per germline, CDR1 MNHEY and CDR2 SMNVEV (reference sequence). The CDR3 length is 15 residues. The TCR comes from a person aged 18 to 75 in good health. Source material: blood. V gene TRBV27 combines with J gene TRBJ1-6; unclear D gene. The CDR3 bases are TGTGCCAGCAGGGACTGGAGCTCCTATAATTCACCCCTCCACTTT. Amino acid sequence: CASRDWSSYNSPLHF.